The 19 T cell receptor beta chains reported below all come from one sample, sequenced in a study of blood T cell repertoires in COVID-19. This table comes from immunoSEQ multiplex PCR, and its TCRdb copy is limited to in-frame clones, with some not included. This sample has 200,000 to 300,000 clones, with more than 70% found just once. Sequencing used peripheral blood. All receptors derive from a woman aged 50 to 65 with acute or convalescent COVID-19.

The gene calls are TRBV6-5 and TRBJ1-4, with D possibly matching TRBD1 (5 bases). This CDR3 has 13 residues. The germline gives CDR1 MNHEY, CDR2 SVGAGI. Deletions cut 8 bases from V and 0 bases from J, with 7 bases between. The CDR3 sequence: CASRDSTNEKLFF. The CDR3 DNA is TGTGCCAGCCGGGACTCAACTAATGAAAAACTGTTTTTT.

The rearrangement uses TRBV7-2 and TRBJ1-5; D is possibly TRBD1 (6 bases). CDR1 is SGHTA, CDR2 FQGNSA, per germline. This CDR3 comprises 13 residues. Trimming removed 5 bases at V and 5 bases at J, with 10 bases between. The CDR3 is CASSTRGDQPQHF. For the CDR3, the DNA is TGTGCCAGCAGCACCAGGGGCGATCAGCCCCAGCATTTT. Full variable domain (missing parts from reference TRBV7-2 and TRBJ1-5): GAGVSQSPSNKVTEKGKDVELRCDPISGHTALYWYRQSLGQGLEFLIYFQGNSAPDKSGLPSDRFSAERTGGSVSTLTIQRTQQEDSAVYLCASSTRGDQPQHFGDGTRLSIL.

This chain uses TRBV7-9 with TRBJ2-3; 15 positions agree with TRBD2. This CDR3 is built from 16 residues. V was clipped by 5 bases and J by 8 bases; unmatched bases: 8. The V gene's germline CDR1 is SEHNR and CDR2 FQNEAQ (reference sequence). CDR3 bases: TGTGCCAGCAGCCTTGGACTAGCGGGAGGGCAAGTTACGCAGTATTTT. This encodes CASSLGLAGGQVTQYF.

This chain connects TRBV9 to TRBJ1-2, with D possibly matching TRBD1 (6 bases). The CDR3 loop spans 18 amino acids. Germline CDR1 and CDR2: SGDLS and YYNGEE. V was trimmed by 1 base and J by 4 bases, leaving 23 bases between them. The CDR3 bases are TGTGCCAGCAGCGTAAACCCCACGACAGGCGCACTTTCCTATGGCTACACCTTC. The encoded protein is CASSVNPTTGALSYGYTF. The full variable domain, rest sourced from reference TRBV9 and TRBJ1-2, is DSGVTQTPKHLITATGQRVTLRCSPRSGDLSVYWYQQSLDQGLQFLIQYYNGEERAKGNILERFSAQQFPDLHSELNLSSLELGDSALYFCASSVNPTTGALSYGYTFGSGTRLTVV.

The chain joins TRBV3-1 (or the pseudogene TRBV3-2) to TRBJ2-3; 8 bases are shared with TRBD2. Germline loops: CDR1 LGHDT, CDR2 YNNKEL (reference sequence). This CDR3 region has 16 residues. The V segment lost 4 bases and the J segment 2 bases; nucleotides outside the gene matches: 8. CDR3: CASSPRTSSYTDTQYF. CDR3 nucleotides: TGTGCCAGCAGCCCCCGGACTAGCAGTTACACAGATACGCAGTATTTT.

This rearrangement joins TRBV6-5 to TRBJ1-5; D unresolved. This CDR3 has 13 residues. Germline values: CDR1 MNHEY, CDR2 SVGAGI. Trimming shortened V by 7 bases and J by 2 bases, and 9 bases separated the two germline ends. This CDR3 reads CASIEVGNQPQHF. In nucleotides, the CDR3 is TGTGCCAGCATCGAGGTCGGCAATCAGCCCCAGCATTTT.

The genes are TRBV6-2 or TRBV6-3 and TRBJ1-2; TRBD1 is a possible D gene (5 bases). Deletions cut 1 base from V and 8 bases from J, with 14 bases between. The CDR3 runs 14 residues. CDR1 is MNHEY and CDR2 is SVGEGT in the germline V gene. In DNA form, the CDR3 reads TGTGCCAGCAGTTACTACGGGACTCAGCAAGGCTACACCTTC. It specifies CASSYYGTQQGYTF.

The V and J genes are TRBV5-8 and TRBJ1-4, with 7 nucleotides matching TRBD1. Trimming removed 7 bases from V and 5 bases from J; junction bases left unmatched: 11. Germline V gene sequence: CDR1 SGHTS, CDR2 YDEGEE. The CDR3 is 15 amino acids. DNA for the CDR3: TGTGCCAGCCCAAAACGGGGACAGCCAAATGAAAAACTGTTTTTT. It specifies CASPKRGQPNEKLFF.

The chain uses TRBV29-1 and TRBJ2-7; 8 positions match TRBD1. Germline CDR1 and CDR2: SQVTM and ANQGSEA. The CDR3 consists of 14 residues. V was clipped by 3 bases and J by 5 bases; unmatched bases: 9. The CDR3 protein is CSVEGTGADHEQYF. The DNA of the CDR3 is TGCAGCGTTGAGGGGACAGGTGCCGACCACGAGCAGTACTTC.

This clone has a single count. The CDR3 reads CASNDWTRITEAFF. CDR3 in DNA: TGTGCCAGCAATGATTGGACAAGGATCACTGAAGCTTTCTTT. The gene calls are TRBV7-9 and TRBJ1-1; a weak D match, TRBD1 (5 bases). The germline V gene has CDR1 SEHNR and CDR2 FQNEAQ (reference sequence). V was pared by 7 bases and J by 4 bases, with 16 bases between. The CDR3 has 14 residues.

On this clone: Distinct nucleotide sequences in the sample also encode this CDR3. CDR3 DNA: TGTGCCAGCAGCCAAGGCCTAGCGGGAATCTACGAGCAGTACTTC. Translating it yields CASSQGLAGIYEQYF. The chain uses TRBV3-1 (or the pseudogene TRBV3-2) and TRBJ2-7; TRBD2 agrees at 9 bases. Germline V gives CDR1 LGHDT, CDR2 YNNKEL (reference sequence). The V and J ends lost 1 base and 3 bases, in that order; junction bases with no gene match: 4. The CDR3 runs to 15 residues.

As concerns this clone: The sample carries other DNA sequences with the same CDR3. This chain uses TRBV19 with TRBJ1-5; the match to TRBD1 covers 7 bases. Germline CDR1 and CDR2: LNHDA and SQIVND (reference sequence). This CDR3 spans 15 amino acids. The V segment lost 1 base and the J segment 2 bases; nucleotides outside the gene matches: 2. The CDR3 spells CASSIGQGGNQPQHF. In nucleotides, the CDR3 is TGTGCCAGTAGTATAGGACAGGGAGGCAATCAGCCCCAGCATTTT.

This sequence joins TRBV4-2 and TRBJ2-7; the match to TRBD1 covers 10 bases. The CDR3 covers 15 residues. Germline CDR1 LGHNA, CDR2 YNFKEQ. V gave up 1 base and J gave up 6 bases; unmatched junction bases: 6. CDR3 nucleotide sequence: TGTGCCAGCAGCCAAGCCGGGACAGGGGTGCGCGAGCAGTACTTC. Its translation is CASSQAGTGVREQYF.

The chain joins TRBV7-2 to TRBJ1-3; D gene unclear. The CDR3 covers 15 residues. Germline-derived CDR1 and CDR2 are SGHTA and FQGNSA. V shed 1 base and J shed 2 bases, with 9 bases lying between them. The CDR3 sequence: CASSLVSGAGNTIYF. The CDR3 coding sequence is TGTGCCAGCAGCTTAGTTTCGGGTGCTGGAAACACCATATATTTT.

The J gene is TRBJ1-5, the V gene TRBV3-1 (or the pseudogene TRBV3-2), with D perhaps matching TRBD1 (5 bases). The CDR3 is 22 residues long. Trimming left V 0 bases short and J 1 base short, with 28 bases between. Germline loops: CDR1 LGHDT, CDR2 YNNKEL (reference sequence). DNA for the CDR3: TGTGCCAGCAGCCAAGAAAGGAAGGACGGTTTGCAGGGATCGAGGAGCAATCAGCCCCAGCATTTT. It specifies CASSQERKDGLQGSRSNQPQHF.

The chain couples TRBV28 to TRBJ2-7; TRBD1 agrees at 9 bases. This CDR3 spans 13 amino acids. The V gene end was trimmed by 6 bases and the J gene end by 5 bases; junction bases not matched to a gene: 5. Looked up from germline, CDR1 is MDHEN and CDR2 is SYDVKM. The chain's CDR3 is CASRGTGIHEQYF. The CDR3 nucleotides are TGTGCCAGCAGGGGGACAGGGATCCACGAGCAGTACTTC.

This clone has only one observation. The genes are TRBV7-9 and TRBJ2-3, with 7 nucleotides matching TRBD2. Germline assignment: CDR1 SEHNR and CDR2 FQNEAQ (reference sequence). The CDR3 extends over 16 amino acids. V lost 1 base and J lost 5; bases outside the gene matches: 9. The CDR3 DNA sequence: TGTGCCAGCAGCTTAGTTGCGGCGGGGGTGGAAGATACGCAGTATTTT. It specifies CASSLVAAGVEDTQYF.

The V and J genes are TRBV19 and TRBJ2-7; D is perhaps TRBD2 (5 bases). The CDR3 has 14 residues. With 4 bases removed from V and 0 bases from J, the gap between germline ends came to 10 bases. The germline V gene has CDR1 LNHDA and CDR2 SQIVND (reference sequence). The CDR3 DNA follows: TGTGCCAGTAGTAAGGCGGGCGACTCCTACGAGCAGTACTTC. Translation gives CASSKAGDSYEQYF.

The V call is TRBV5-1, the J call TRBJ2-2; D might be TRBD1 (5 bases). The CDR3 loop spans 13 amino acids. Per the germline V gene, CDR1 is SGHRS and CDR2 is YFSETQ. V was cut by 4 bases and J by 7 bases, with 11 bases left in between. CDR3 coding DNA: TGCGCCAGCAGCCCAGACAGTATCGGGGAGCTGTTTTTT. It specifies CASSPDSIGELFF.